These 14 T cell receptor beta chains came from one sample sequenced in a study of blood T cells in healthy people across ages. A second roughly 6 to 12 cycle PCR used barcoded and J-beta primers. TCRdb redid the calling of the 5' RACE reads with MiXCR, one entry per CDR3 protein. Of 1.4 million to 1.5 million distinct CDR3 sequences in the sample, 42% were seen once. The sample comprised blood. These TCRs come from a woman aged 18-35 years in good health.

V is TRBV29-1 and J is TRBJ2-5; D is unclear. This CDR3 is 10 amino acids long. V lost 6 bases to trimming and J lost 5 bases, with 7 bases between them. The germline CDR1 and CDR2 sequences are SQVTM and ANQGSEA. CDR3 amino acids: CSVLRETQYF. The CDR3 nucleotides read TGCAGCGTCCTGAGGGAGACCCAGTACTTC.

The chain carries TRBV29-1 and TRBJ1-1; D call uncertain. V lost 5 bases and J lost 9, with 10 bases in between. Germline lookup yields CDR1 SQVTM and CDR2 ANQGSEA. The CDR3 is made up of 10 amino acids. CDR3 sequence: CSVTGCQAFF. The CDR3 DNA reads TGCAGCGTTACCGGGTGTCAAGCTTTCTTT.

This clonotype was counted a few times. V and J are TRBV10-3 and TRBJ2-3, with 7 bases that match TRBD2. V lost 7 bases and J lost 4; bases outside the gene matches: 8. Germline V gives CDR1 ENHRY, CDR2 SYGVKD. This CDR3 contains 14 residues. The CDR3 coding sequence is TGTGCCATCACCCGAAGCGGGGTCTCAGATACGCAGTATTTT. Residues: CAITRSGVSDTQYF.

This clonotype was recorded a few times. J is TRBJ1-2 and V is TRBV3-1; 10 bases are a match to TRBD1. Germline V lookup: CDR1 LGHDT, CDR2 YNNKEL (reference sequence). The CDR3 is 15 amino acids. The V segment lost 0 bases and the J segment 7 bases; nucleotides outside the gene matches: 5. The CDR3 region is CASSQEATGGLGYTF. The CDR3 coding sequence is TGTGCCAGCAGCCAAGAAGCGACAGGGGGCCTTGGCTACACCTTC.

The chain recombines TRBV30 with TRBJ1-2; D is possibly TRBD1 (5 bases). The germline V and J ends were trimmed by 8 bases and 0 bases, with 10 bases remaining between them. Looked up from germline, CDR1 is GTSNPN and CDR2 is SVGIG (reference sequence). The length of the CDR3 is 12 residues. The CDR3 spells CARGGPNYGYTF. The CDR3 nucleotides are TGTGCCCGGGGCGGCCCTAACTATGGCTACACCTTC.

As to this clonotype: Mismatch with germline at one junction end may stem from a read error. The V gene is TRBV20-1, the J gene TRBJ2-3; D is possibly TRBD1 (6 bases). The CDR3 is 12 residues long. CDR1 and CDR2 from the germline V gene are DFQATT and SNEGSKA (reference sequence). CDR3 in amino acids: CSARDRSGTQYF. The CDR3 DNA reads as TGCAGTGCTCGAGACAGGAGTGGGACGCAGTATTTT.

This clonotype has just one count. A much larger clone sits a single nucleotide away, making a read error possible. The chain links TRBV14 to TRBJ2-4; no reliable D call. The V end lost 3 bases, the J end lost 13 bases, and 10 bases lay between the germline ends. Germline assignment: CDR1 SGHDN and CDR2 FVKESK. This CDR3 region has 11 residues. The DNA for the CDR3 is TGTGCCAGCAGCCAGTACTACGGGCAGTACTTC. Translation gives CASSQYYGQYF. Looking up the rest from reference TRBV14 and TRBJ2-4 gives the full variable domain: EAGVTQFPSHSVIEKGQTVTLRCDPISGHDNLYWYRRVMGKEIKFLLHFVKESKQDESGMPNNRFLAERTGGTYSTLKVQPAELEDSGVYFCASSQYYGQYFGAGTRLSVL.

The chain joins TRBV10-2 to TRBJ2-7; the match to TRBD1 covers 7 bases. The germline V gene has CDR1 WSHSY and CDR2 SAAADI. V lost 6 bases, J lost 1 base, and 9 bases stayed unmatched. CDR3 length: 15 amino acids. CDR3 coding DNA: TGCGCCAGCAGAAATGTTGGACAGGCTTCCTACGAGCAGTACTTC. It codes for CASRNVGQASYEQYF.

The J gene is TRBJ2-3, the V gene TRBV7-4, with D hard to call. V lost 5 bases and J 5 bases, leaving 14 bases between the germline ends. CDR1 SGHVT and CDR2 SQSDAQ come from the germline V gene. CDR3 length: 14 amino acids. The DNA of the CDR3 is TGTGCCAGCAGCCCCTACTACTTCATAGATACGCAGTATTTT. Its protein product is CASSPYYFIDTQYF.

The chain carries TRBV3-1 and TRBJ2-7, with 7 nucleotides matching TRBD2. The CDR3 runs to 13 residues. V shed 4 bases, J shed 9 bases, and the junction held 9 bases outside the gene matches. Germline loops: CDR1 LGHDT, CDR2 YNNKEL (reference sequence). Here the CDR3 reads CASSLQDVAGQYF. The CDR3 DNA is TGTGCCAGCAGCCTCCAGGACGTAGCGGGGCAGTACTTC.

This clonotype came up a few times. V gene TRBV6-5 combines with J gene TRBJ2-3, with no clear D. Germline V gene lookup returns CDR1 MNHEY and CDR2 SVGAGI. Trimming removed 6 bases from V and 0 bases from J, with 16 bases in between. The CDR3 is 16 amino acids. This CDR3 reads CASSRTSVGSTDTQYF. CDR3 nucleotides: TGTGCCAGCAGCCGTACCTCGGTTGGAAGCACAGATACGCAGTATTTT.

The genes are TRBV28 and TRBJ2-3, with D hard to call. Looked up from germline, CDR1 is MDHEN and CDR2 is SYDVKM. This CDR3 region has 11 residues. V was pared by 7 bases and J by 6 bases, with 8 bases between. CDR3 DNA: TGTGCCAGCATCTCCCATGATACGCAGTATTTT. Protein product: CASISHDTQYF.

The chain carries TRBV2 and TRBJ2-7; unclear D gene. Trimming took 4 bases from V and 12 from J, leaving 25 bases between them. The CDR3 contains 15 residues. Germline values: CDR1 SNHLY, CDR2 FYNNEI. The CDR3 nucleotides read TGTGCCAGCAGTGGTAGTACCACTACGCGGCTTAGTCCGTACTTC. Its protein product is CASSGSTTTRLSPYF.

This clonotype showed up just a few times. The chain is built from TRBV12-3 or TRBV12-4 and TRBJ2-1; D remains unclear. The CDR3 length is 14 residues. V was clipped by 6 bases and J by 0 bases, with 9 bases between them. CDR3 coding DNA: TGTGCCAGCAGACAGAGGAACTCCTACAATGAGCAGTTCTTC. This sequence encodes CASRQRNSYNEQFF.